One T cell receptor beta chain is described in this entry. The antigen remains undetermined. Sequenced by immunoSEQ multiplex PCR; TCRdb stores in-frame clones only, minus some. The table lists about 58,000 clones, about nine tenths of them singletons. Germline lookup yields CDR1 MNHEY and CDR2 SVGAGI. There are 13 residues in the CDR3. The V gene lost 6 bases and the J gene lost 4 bases, with 12 bases spanning the gap. Peripheral blood came from all dose cohorts at three timepoints. This specimen comes from a study of OX40 agonist ivuxolimab in advanced cancers. Study-level information: In three patients, partial responses were observed, one with hepatocellular carcinoma and two with cutaneous melanoma. Study-level findings and limits: Still undetermined is the antigen specificity of the expanded peripheral T cells.

The source material was CD4+ or CD8+ T cells sorted from blood, sampled in a trial of the OX40 agonist ivuxolimab. The chain links TRBV6-5 to TRBJ2-5; D tentatively fits TRBD1 or TRBD2 (5 bases each). The clonotype comes from an adult with an advanced solid tumor such as melanoma, head and neck, liver or kidney cancer. This CDR3 is CASRRDPGETQYF. The CDR3 DNA reads as TGTGCCAGCAGACGGGACCCTGGAGAGACCCAGTACTTC.